This TCR beta chain was observed in a study of blood T cell repertoires in COVID-19 (dated by TCRdb to 2020 to 2021). Notes on the research overall: Collaborator samples came from the United States, Italy and Spain and covered acute and convalescent phases of COVID-19. The prospective study material was composed of cDNA or gDNA derived from T cells, B-cell-depleted T cells, or PBMCs. Deeply sampled blood TCRbeta repertoires from subjects exposed to, actively infected with, or recovered from COVID-19 were included in the dataset. The repertoires were released in a freely available public database intended as a resource for research on the immune response to SARS-CoV-2. Samples came from the ongoing ImmuneRACE study (first 160 participants) plus 1,254 subjects from 6 global collaborators. Nearly every sample came with metadata listing a de-identified subject ID, COVID-19 status, age in years and sex. Where available, HLA class I and class II types were obtained from metadata supplied by the sample provider rather than from assay-based typing.

TCRbeta CDR3 regions were amplified from genomic DNA by means of the immunoSEQ Assay, a bias-controlled multiplex PCR. Concerning the study's data processing: The number of nucleated cells in each sample was estimated from the amplification of reference gene primers within the assay. To quantify the absolute abundance of each unique TCRbeta CDR3 rearrangement, sequence reads were collapsed and filtered. For each sample, productive Simpson clonality was calculated as the square root of Simpson's diversity index over productive rearrangements. This immuneACCESS table, as held by TCRdb, lists in-frame sequences with V and J called but not all clones. Of the missing ones, under half trace to an unresolved V gene in checked studies; the others have no known cause. The V and J calls and the clone size are those of that table, but D and trimming were determined from the DNA. The sample records more than 300,000 clones, almost 90% of which are singletons. About 7.3% of the sample rests with the top ten.

Remarks on this clone: Its antigen specificity is not known. No much larger clone is present one base from it, and per-base qualities are unavailable.

CDR1 and CDR2 are drawn from the germline V gene: SQVTM, ANQGSEA. V and J lose 1 base and 0 bases, and a span of 6 bases separates them. The CDR3 has 13 amino acids, counting the end cysteine and phenylalanine. The read is trimmed to its CDR3 DNA, 39 bases read in frame from base 1. In Seattle, one collaborating source enrolled patients while the infection was active and tracked those patients longitudinally over the course of disease. The collaborating institutions used their own protocols to collect whole blood in K2EDTA tubes. Collaborator samples were shipped for TCRbeta analysis as frozen whole blood, isolated PBMCs, or DNA extracted from either sample type. General conclusions and limits of the study: Clinical and demographic metadata were provided uncurated, with the amount varying by source and participant.

Sequencing used peripheral blood. This sequence uses TRBV29-1 and TRBJ1-1; the D gene cannot be named for sure. This TCR came from a woman aged 70 to 79 with COVID-19, enrolled during active disease. The CDR3 region: CSVEGQLNTEAFF. The DNA sequence is as follows: TGCAGCGTTGAAGGGCAGTTGAACACTGAAGCTTTCTTT.